The present entry profiles one T cell receptor beta chain with its context. Trimming pared 0 bases from V and 6 bases from J, leaving 8 bases between. Germline CDR1 reads SGDLS; CDR2 reads YYNGEE. CDR3 length: 13 residues. This record comes from a study of T cell responses to AZD1222 COVID-19 vaccine. The table came from immunoSEQ multiplex PCR; TCRdb's copy has only in-frame clones and leaves some out. Counted here are about 130,000 clones, over 85% occurring once; the ten biggest clones make up around 3.1%. The TCR sequence derives from an adult in good health. Sequences were derived from peripheral blood, sampled on day 0 of AZD1222 vaccination. The genes are TRBV9 and TRBJ2-3; D is ambiguous. The CDR3 nucleotides read TGTGCCAGCAGCGTAGAGGGCCGGGATACGCAGTATTTT. This gives the protein CASSVEGRDTQYF.